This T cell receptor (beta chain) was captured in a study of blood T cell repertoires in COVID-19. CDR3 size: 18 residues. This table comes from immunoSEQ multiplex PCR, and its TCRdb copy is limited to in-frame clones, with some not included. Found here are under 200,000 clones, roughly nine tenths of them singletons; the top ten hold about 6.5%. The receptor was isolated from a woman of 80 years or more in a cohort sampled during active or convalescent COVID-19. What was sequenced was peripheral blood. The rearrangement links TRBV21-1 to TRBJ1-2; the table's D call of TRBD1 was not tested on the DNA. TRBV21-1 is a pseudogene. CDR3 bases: TGTGCCAGCAGCATTACTACCGTCGGACAGGCCCCAGAGTATGGCTACACCTTC. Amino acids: CASSITTVGQAPEYGYTF.